The clone carrying this TCR beta chain has a count of ten or more. Clinicians made diagnoses from clinical symptoms, serum thyroxine, TRAb, thyroid ultrasound and orbital computed tomography. Isolation of PBMCs was performed using 7.5 to 10 ml of fresh peripheral blood. This record comes from a study of Graves' ophthalmopathy and Graves' hyperthyroidism. CDR1 and CDR2 from the germline V gene are KGHDR and SFDVKD. V was trimmed by 9 bases and J by 2 bases, leaving 9 bases between them. The CDR3 is 12 residues long. The authors amplified TCR beta CDR3 regions, and they did so from RNA transcripts for repertoire sequencing. HTBI primers were employed in first-round RT-PCR, then a second-round multiplex PCR followed. TCRdb analysed the multiplex PCR reads with MiXCR anew, one entry per CDR3 protein. The sample lists some 160,000 distinct CDR3 sequences, 39% seen once, with about 8.2% in the top ten.

This receptor was identified in a man under 40 with Graves' ophthalmopathy. The gene calls are TRBV24-1 and TRBJ1-1; D perhaps matches TRBD1 (5 bases). Sequencing was performed on peripheral blood. The CDR3 reads CATSGGNTEAFF. CDR3 coding DNA: TGTGCCACCTCTGGGGGTAACACTGAAGCTTTCTTT.